Described below is a single TCR beta chain sequence and its context. The data were taken from a study of T cell changes during pregnancy in multiple sclerosis. Germline V gene data show CDR1 as LNHNV and CDR2 as YYDKDF (reference sequence). The CDR3 extends over 17 amino acids. Trimming removed 4 bases from V and 8 bases from J; junction bases left unmatched: 16. Sequenced by immunoSEQ multiplex PCR; TCRdb stores in-frame clones only, minus some. The profile shows about 44,000 clones, around 94% of them singletons. The sequence was collected from a female donor with multiple sclerosis, enrolled in a pregnancy study. This chain connects TRBV15 to TRBJ1-5, with TRBD1 matching 8 bases. Sequencing used peripheral blood. CDR3 in amino acids: CATSTDGQGHGREPQHF. CDR3 coding DNA: TGTGCCACCAGCACTGACGGACAGGGCCACGGCAGGGAGCCCCAGCATTTT.